According to its frequency, the clone carrying this T cell receptor (beta chain) is medium-sized. The data are from a study of T cell clusters in autoimmune cytopenias. TRB amplification used approximately 0.25 ug of peripheral blood genomic DNA. CDR3 length: 15 amino acids. Germline-derived CDR1 and CDR2 are SGHAT and FQNNGV. TRB rearrangements were amplified by touch-down multiplex PCR with mixed TRB-A/B primers. TCRdb re-called the multiplex PCR reads, yielding one record per CDR3 amino acid sequence without DNA. The ten most abundant clones cover approximately 7.5% of a sample with thousands of distinct CDR3 sequences. These sequences were also reported in another study, on T cell repertoires in aging, cancer and after chemotherapy.

The rearrangement uses TRBV11-2 and TRBJ2-3; as DNA is missing, the TRBD2 call by TCRdb cannot be tested. Sequencing input: peripheral blood. The TCR comes from a human donor in good health. The CDR3 here is CASSPGLMSTDTQYF.